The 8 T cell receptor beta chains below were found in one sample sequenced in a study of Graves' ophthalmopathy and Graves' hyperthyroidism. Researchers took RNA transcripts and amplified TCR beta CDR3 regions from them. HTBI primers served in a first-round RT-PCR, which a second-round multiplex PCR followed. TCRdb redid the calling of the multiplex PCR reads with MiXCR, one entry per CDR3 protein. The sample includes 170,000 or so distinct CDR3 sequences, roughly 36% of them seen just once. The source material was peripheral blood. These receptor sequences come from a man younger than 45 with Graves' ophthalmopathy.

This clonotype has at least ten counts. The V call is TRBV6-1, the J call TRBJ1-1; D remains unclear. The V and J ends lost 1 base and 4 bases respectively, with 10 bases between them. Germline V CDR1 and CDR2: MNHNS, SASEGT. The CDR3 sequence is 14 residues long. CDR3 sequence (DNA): TGTGCCAGCAGTGAAGATCCGGCTATCACTGAAGCTTTCTTT. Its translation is CASSEDPAITEAFF.

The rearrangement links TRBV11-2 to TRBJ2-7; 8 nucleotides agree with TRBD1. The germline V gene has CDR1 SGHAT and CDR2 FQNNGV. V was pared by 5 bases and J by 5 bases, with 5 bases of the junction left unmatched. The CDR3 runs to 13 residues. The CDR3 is CASSRDRLNEQYF. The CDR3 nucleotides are TGTGCCAGCAGCAGGGACAGGCTGAACGAGCAGTACTTC.

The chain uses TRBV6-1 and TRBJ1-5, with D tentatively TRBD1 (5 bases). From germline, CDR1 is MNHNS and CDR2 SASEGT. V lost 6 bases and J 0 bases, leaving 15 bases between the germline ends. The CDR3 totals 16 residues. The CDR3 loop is CASSQATGTSNQPQHF. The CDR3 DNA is TGTGCCAGCAGCCAAGCAACAGGTACTAGCAATCAGCCCCAGCATTTT.

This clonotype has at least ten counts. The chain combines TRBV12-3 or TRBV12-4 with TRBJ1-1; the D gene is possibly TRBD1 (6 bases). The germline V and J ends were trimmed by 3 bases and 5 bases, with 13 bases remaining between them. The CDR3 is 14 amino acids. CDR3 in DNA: TGTGCCAGCAGTTTTGTGGGGGCCGAAACTGAAGCTTTCTTT. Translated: CASSFVGAETEAFF.

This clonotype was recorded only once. The CDR3 DNA follows: TGCGCCAGCAGCCCCGATGGGGGGTACGAGCAGTACTTC. Translated: CASSPDGGYEQYF. The rearrangement joins TRBV5-1 to TRBJ2-7; TRBD2 is a possible D gene (6 bases). From germline, CDR1 is SGHRS and CDR2 YFSETQ. The CDR3 has 13 residues. V gave up 4 bases and J gave up 4 bases, with 12 bases separating them.

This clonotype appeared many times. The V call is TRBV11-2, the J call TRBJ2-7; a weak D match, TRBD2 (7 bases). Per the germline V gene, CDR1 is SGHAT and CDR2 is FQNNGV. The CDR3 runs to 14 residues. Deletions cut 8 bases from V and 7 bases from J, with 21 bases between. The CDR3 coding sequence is TGTGCCAGCCGAAGGGGGGGCTTGCGTACAGAGCAGTACTTC. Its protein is CASRRGGLRTEQYF.

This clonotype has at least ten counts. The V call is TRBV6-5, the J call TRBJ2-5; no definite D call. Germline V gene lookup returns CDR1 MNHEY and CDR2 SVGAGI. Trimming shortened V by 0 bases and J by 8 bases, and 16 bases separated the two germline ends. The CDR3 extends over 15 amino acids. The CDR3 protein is CASSYSPGTSATQYF. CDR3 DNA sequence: TGTGCCAGCAGTTACTCCCCCGGAACCTCGGCTACCCAGTACTTC.

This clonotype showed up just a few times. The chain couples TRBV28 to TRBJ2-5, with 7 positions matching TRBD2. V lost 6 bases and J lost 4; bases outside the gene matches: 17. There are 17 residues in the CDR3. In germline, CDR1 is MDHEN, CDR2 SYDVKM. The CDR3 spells CASSQTRRTGRGETQYF. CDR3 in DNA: TGTGCCAGCAGCCAGACGCGTCGGACGGGGAGGGGAGAGACCCAGTACTTC. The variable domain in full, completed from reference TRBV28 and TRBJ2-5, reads DVKVTQSSRYLVKRTGEKVFLECVQDMDHENMFWYRQDPGLGLRLIYFSYDVKMKEKGDIPEGYSVSREKKERFSLILESASTNQTSMYLCASSQTRRTGRGETQYFGPGTRLLVL.